This is a list of T cell receptor beta chains from one sample in a study of vaccination effects on CD4 cells after COVID-19. No antigens are known for them. Clones were read by immunoSEQ multiplex PCR, and TCRdb kept only the in-frame ones, dropping some. Among tens of thousands of clones listed, roughly 80% were seen once. The sequenced sample was CD4+ T cells from PBMCs cultured without peptide, obtained after COVID-19 vaccination. The receptors come from a human donor who received a COVID-19 vaccine. CDR3s include the opening cysteine and the closing phenylalanine or tryptophan. D genes are given only for firm matches. Clone sizes are given selectively: once, few, many, or a class where the clone is expanded.

TRBJ2-1 NA NA TRBV7-2 TGTGCCAGCAGCCCGACACCCGGACCGTACAATGAGCAGTTCTTC CASSPTPGPYNEQFF
TRBJ2-3 NA NA TRBV27 TGTGCCAGCAGTCGAAGGGGGGAAAGCACAGATACGCAGTATTTT CASSRRGESTDTQYF
TRBJ1-4 NA TRBD1 TRBV10-3 TGTGCCACCAAAGGGACAGGGAATGAAAAACTGTTTTTT CATKGTGNEKLFF
TRBJ1-3 NA TRBD1 TRBV4-3 TGCGCCAGCAGCCAAGACTCGGGACAGGGGGCGCGAGGAAACACCATATATTTT CASSQDSGQGARGNTIYF
TRBJ1-5 NA NA TRBV6-5 TGTGCCAGCAGTAGTCGAGCAAATCAGCCCCAGCATTTT CASSSRANQPQHF
TRBJ1-4 NA NA TRBV5-1 TGCGCCAGCAGCCCGACGGCTGCAACTAATGAAAAACTGTTTTTT CASSPTAATNEKLFF
TRBJ2-5 NA NA TRBV7-9 TGTGCCAGCAGCTTAGCGGAGACCCAGTACTTC CASSLAETQYF
TRBJ1-6 NA NA TRBV5-5 TGTGCCAGCAGCGTGTGGGAGGGCTCCTATAATTCACCCCTCCACTTT CASSVWEGSYNSPLHF
TRBJ1-1 NA NA TRBV6-5 TGTGCCACCCAACGGACTGGGAAGACTGAAGCTTTCTTT CATQRTGKTEAFF
TRBJ2-1 NA NA TRBV2 TGTGCCAGCAATGGGGATTTCAATGAGCAGTTCTTC CASNGDFNEQFF
TRBJ1-6 NA NA TRBV9 TGTGCCAGCAGCTCACAGGGTACGGGAGGATCACCCCTCCACTTT CASSSQGTGGSPLHF
TRBJ1-2 NA NA TRBV9 TGTGCCAGCAGCGTAGATTTGGCTTCTAACTATGGCTACACCTTC CASSVDLASNYGYTF
TRBJ2-1 NA TRBD1 TRBV5-4 TGTGCCAGCAGCTTGGTGGGCAGGGGGCTCGATGAGCAGTTCTTC CASSLVGRGLDEQFF
TRBJ1-2 NA TRBD1 TRBV5-1 TGCGCCAGCAGCTTGAGCACAGGGGGGGCCTATGGCTACACCTTC CASSLSTGGAYGYTF
TRBJ2-3 NA TRBD2 TRBV6-4 TGTGCCAGCAGTCCGGAGGGACTAGCGGGGTCCACGCAGTATTTT CASSPEGLAGSTQYF
TRBJ1-5 NA TRBD1 TRBV19 TGTGCCAGTAGTGCCCAGGACAGGGGAAGCAATCAGCCCCAGCATTTT CASSAQDRGSNQPQHF
TRBJ1-2 NA NA TRBV7-2 TGTGCCAGCAGCTTATCCGGACGGAACTATGGCTACACCTTC CASSLSGRNYGYTF
TRBJ2-3 NA NA TRBV6-5 TGTGCCAGCAGCCCCTTCCGGGACGGCCGGAGTAAGCAGTATTTT CASSPFRDGRSKQYF
TRBJ2-3 NA TRBD1 TRBV2 TGTGCCAGCAAACCGGGACAGGTTGTAAGTACGCAGTATTTT CASKPGQVVSTQYF
TRBJ2-1 NA NA TRBV12-5 TGTGCTAGTGGTTCCGATTTAGGGGACGCGAGCTCCTACAATGAGCAGTTCTTC CASGSDLGDASSYNEQFF
TRBJ1-3 NA NA TRBV5-3 TGTGCCGTAGAAAGGGTACCCGGAAACACCATATATTTT CAVERVPGNTIYF
TRBJ1-3 NA NA TRBV9 TGTGCCAGCAGTCGAATACAGGGCTCTGGAAACACCATATATTTT CASSRIQGSGNTIYF
TRBJ1-1 once NA TRBV7-9 TGTGCCAGCAGCTCCAAAGTTCGTACTGAAGCTTTCTTT CASSSKVRTEAFF
TRBJ1-2 NA TRBD1 TRBV7-8 TGTGCCAGCAGCCTATCCCACACCGGGACAGACTATGGCTACACCTTC CASSLSHTGTDYGYTF
TRBJ1-5 NA TRBD1 TRBV7-8 TGTGCCAGCAGCTCGCTGGACAGGGGGGTAAGGCCCCAGCATTTT CASSSLDRGVRPQHF
TRBJ1-3 NA NA TRBV4-2 TGTGCCAGCAGCCAAGTATTGGAACGGACGAACTCTGGAAACACCATATATTTT CASSQVLERTNSGNTIYF
TRBJ2-5 NA TRBD1 TRBV7-6 TGTGCCAGCAGCCCATTAGCGTCGGCAGGGGGCAGGGAGACCCAGTACTTC CASSPLASAGGRETQYF
TRBJ2-1 NA TRBD2 TRBV29-1 TGCAGCGTTGTGCGGGGGGGCAATGAGCAGTTCTTC CSVVRGGNEQFF
TRBJ1-3 NA TRBD1 TRBV4-2 TGTGCCAGCAGCCAAGTTCCGGCAGGGGGCACTGGAAACACCATATATTTT CASSQVPAGGTGNTIYF
TRBJ1-2 few TRBD1 TRBV10-3 TGTGCCGCCGGACAGGGTAACGACTATGGCTACACCTTC CAAGQGNDYGYTF
TRBJ2-5 NA NA TRBV3-1/TRBV3-2 TGTGCCAGCAGCCAAGATCGGGGTTTGGGGGCAATGGAGACCCAGTACTTC CASSQDRGLGAMETQYF
TRBJ1-5 NA TRBD1 TRBV7-9 TGTGCCAGCAGCTTCGGACAGGGTAACCAGCCCCAGCATTTT CASSFGQGNQPQHF
TRBJ2-3 NA TRBD2 TRBV5-5 TGTGCCAGCAGTAAAGGACTAGCGGGGGGGCCCACAGATACGCAGTATTTT CASSKGLAGGPTDTQYF
TRBJ1-1 NA NA TRBV2 TGTGCCAGCATACAGGGTCATATGAACACTGAAGCTTTCTTT CASIQGHMNTEAFF
TRBJ1-6 NA NA TRBV27 TGTGCCACCCGCGGGGGTGACAATCTAAGGAATTCACCCCTCCACTTT CATRGGDNLRNSPLHF
TRBJ1-3 NA NA TRBV5-1 TGCGCCAGCAGCTTGGGGGTCGTGGGCTCCCCGAGGGGTGGAAACACCATATATTTT CASSLGVVGSPRGGNTIYF
TRBJ2-2 NA TRBD2 TRBV20-1 TGCAGTGCTAGTGAGCGGGGGGACGGGGAGCTGTTTTTT CSASERGDGELFF
TRBJ1-3 NA NA TRBV14 TGTGCCAGCAGCCTCCTCTTCCAATCCTCTGGAAACACCATATATTTT CASSLLFQSSGNTIYF
TRBJ1-1 NA NA TRBV29-1 TGCAGCGTTGACGCGGACAGGAACACTGAAGCTTTCTTT CSVDADRNTEAFF
TRBJ2-1 few NA TRBV12-5 TGTGCTAGTGGTTTGGTACTCGGGACGGGGCAGTTCTTC CASGLVLGTGQFF
TRBJ1-5 NA TRBD1 TRBV3-1/TRBV3-2 TGTGCCAGCAGCCAAGGACCCAAAAACGGGACAGGGGGACGATATAGCAATCAGCCCCAGCATTTT CASSQGPKNGTGGRYSNQPQHF
TRBJ1-5 NA NA TRBV6-2/TRBV6-3 TGTGCCAGCAGCCGGGACACCCCACGGAGTCAGCATTTT CASSRDTPRSQHF